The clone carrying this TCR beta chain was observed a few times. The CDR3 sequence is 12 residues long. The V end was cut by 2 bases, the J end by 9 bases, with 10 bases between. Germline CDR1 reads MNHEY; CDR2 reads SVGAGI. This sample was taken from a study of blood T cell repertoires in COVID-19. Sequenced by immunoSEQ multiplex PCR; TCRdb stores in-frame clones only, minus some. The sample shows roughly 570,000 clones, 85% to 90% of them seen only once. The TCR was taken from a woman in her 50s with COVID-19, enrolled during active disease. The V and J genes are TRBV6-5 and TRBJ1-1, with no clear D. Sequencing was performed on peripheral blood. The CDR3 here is CASSYTGGKAFF. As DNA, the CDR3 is TGTGCCAGCAGTTACACTGGAGGTAAAGCTTTCTTT.